This T cell receptor (beta chain) was found in a study of CD8 T cells in Susac syndrome. Sequencing of TCR beta was carried out in blood CD8+ and CD4+ T cells. Negative isolation yielded CD4+ and CD8+ T cells, and FACS enriched TEMRA cells. An input of roughly 0.5 to 1 ug of RNA was subjected to reverse transcription using random hexamers. Across 54 Vbeta and 13 Jbeta, TCR beta CDR3 was amplified with immunoSEQ multiplex PCR. TCRdb recomputed calls from the immunoSEQ multiplex PCR reads with MiXCR, one row per CDR3 protein. The sample shows about 300,000 distinct CDR3 sequences, over 75% of them seen only once. This CDR3 region has 15 residues. The ends lost 1 base at V and 3 bases at J; junction bases unmatched: 4. The germline CDR1 and CDR2 sequences are LNHNV and YYDKDF (reference sequence).

Sequencing used CD8+ T cells from PBMCs. The chain couples TRBV15 to TRBJ1-2; 8 nucleotides match TRBD1. The origin of this receptor is a human donor with multiple sclerosis. CDR3 nucleotides: TGTGCCACCAGCAGAGTGGACAGGGCGGACTATGGCTACACCTTC. It is translated as CATSRVDRADYGYTF.